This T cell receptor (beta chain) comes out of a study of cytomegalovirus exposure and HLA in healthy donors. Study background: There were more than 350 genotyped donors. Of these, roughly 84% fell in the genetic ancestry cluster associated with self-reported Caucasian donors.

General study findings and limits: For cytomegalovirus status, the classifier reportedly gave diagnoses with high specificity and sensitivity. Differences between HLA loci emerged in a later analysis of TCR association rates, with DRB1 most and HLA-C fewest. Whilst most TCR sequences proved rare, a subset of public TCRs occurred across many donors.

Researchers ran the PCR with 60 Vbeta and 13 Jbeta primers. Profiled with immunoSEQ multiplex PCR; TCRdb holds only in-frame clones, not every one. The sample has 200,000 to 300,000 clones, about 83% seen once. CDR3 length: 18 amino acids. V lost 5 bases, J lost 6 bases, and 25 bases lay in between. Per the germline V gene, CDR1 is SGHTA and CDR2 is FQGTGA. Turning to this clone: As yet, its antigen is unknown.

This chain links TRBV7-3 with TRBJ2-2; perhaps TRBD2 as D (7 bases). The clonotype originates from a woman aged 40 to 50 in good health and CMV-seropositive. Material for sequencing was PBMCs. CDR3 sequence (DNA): TGTGCCAGCAGCCTACCATCCGGGGGCGGGAGAACGGCCGGGGAGCTGTTTTTT. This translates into CASSLPSGGGRTAGELFF. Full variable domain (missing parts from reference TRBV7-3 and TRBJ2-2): GAGVSQTPSNKVTEKGKYVELRCDPISGHTALYWYRQSLGQGPEFLIYFQGTGAADDSGLPNDRFFAVRPEGSVSTLKIQRTERGDSAVYLCASSLPSGGGRTAGELFFGEGSRLTVL.